This T cell receptor (beta chain) came from a study of cytomegalovirus exposure and HLA in healthy donors. PCR primers comprised 60 Vbeta and 13 Jbeta primers. Profiling relied on immunoSEQ multiplex PCR, and the TCRdb table lists in-frame clones only, not all of them. The table shows some 140,000 clones, with over 60% occurring only once. The CDR3 runs to 16 residues. Trimming took 3 bases from V and 7 from J; bases not matched to a gene: 4. The germline CDR1 and CDR2 sequences are SEHNR and FQNEAQ (reference sequence). V is TRBV7-9 and J is TRBJ1-6, with 12 bases identical to TRBD1. The sequenced sample consisted of PBMCs. This receptor was obtained from a male donor in good health and CMV-seropositive. CDR3 in amino acids: CASSFGTGGRNSPLHF. The DNA of the CDR3 is TGTGCCAGCAGCTTTGGGACAGGGGGCAGGAATTCACCCCTCCACTTT.